This T cell receptor (beta chain) was captured by sequencing in a study of cytomegalovirus exposure and HLA in healthy donors. About this clone: Its target is unknown.

With 60 Vbeta and 13 Jbeta primers, the PCR was carried out. Libraries were prepared by immunoSEQ multiplex PCR; TCRdb keeps only in-frame clonotypes and omits some of them. The profile shows some 140,000 clones, around 73% of them singletons. Findings and caveats of the study: Cytomegalovirus status was reportedly diagnosed by the classifier with high sensitivity and specificity. HLA restriction was apparent for most CMV-associated TCR beta chains in a later analysis. After further analysis at a later stage, 15,000 to 20,000 TCR beta sequences were associated with HLA alleles at 0.05 false discovery rate.

In germline, CDR1 is SGDLS, CDR2 YYNGEE. The CDR3 extends over 15 amino acids. J lost 3 bases, V lost 4 bases, and 8 bases had no gene match. V gene TRBV9 combines with J gene TRBJ1-2, with 8 bases aligning to TRBD1. Sample: PBMCs. The receptor's source is a woman aged 40 to 50 in good health and CMV-seronegative. The CDR3 is CASSPGQGQDYGYTF. The DNA for the CDR3 is TGTGCCAGCAGCCCAGGACAGGGTCAAGACTATGGCTACACCTTC.